Below are 15 T cell receptor beta chains sequenced from a single sample in a study of post-analysis software for immune sequencing data. Overall study findings and caveats: Five TRBV segments occurring more often in patients than controls included TRBV5-6, TRBV5-1 and TRBV20-1.

These receptors lack a known antigen. Tagging with unique molecular identifiers was a feature of the TCR beta cDNA libraries. In TCRdb, the PCR reads were re-called with MiXCR into one record per CDR3 protein. This table has roughly 800,000 distinct CDR3 sequences, roughly 58% appearing once. The sample consisted of blood. The source of these receptors is a girl between 5 and 17 years old with multiple sclerosis.

There are a few counts of this clonotype. The CDR3 sequence is CSVELAGASSYNEQFF. The CDR3 DNA is TGCAGCGTTGAACTAGCGGGCGCAAGCTCCTACAATGAGCAGTTCTTC. The gene calls are TRBV29-1 and TRBJ2-1; 8 nucleotides agree with TRBD2. Germline-derived CDR1 and CDR2 are SQVTM and ANQGSEA. Unmatched junction bases numbered 6, after V lost 2 bases and J lost 0 bases. The CDR3 sequence is 16 residues long.

CDR3 sequence (DNA): TGTGCCAGCAGCTTAGAGGGACTCACCTACGAGCAGTACTTC. Protein product: CASSLEGLTYEQYF. The chain couples TRBV7-8 to TRBJ2-7; perhaps TRBD2 as D (6 bases). Trimming took 1 base from V and 2 from J, leaving 9 bases between them. CDR1 and CDR2 (germline): SGHVS, FQNEAQ. CDR3 length: 14 amino acids.

V usage is TRBV7-3 and J usage is TRBJ2-1; the match to TRBD2 covers 13 bases. There are 19 residues in the CDR3. With V trimmed by 5 bases and J by 4 bases, 14 bases remained unmatched. Germline CDR1 reads SGHTA; CDR2 reads FQGTGA. For the CDR3, the DNA is TGTGCCAGCAGCCCAGGGGACACTCCGGGACTAGCGGGATACAATGAGCAGTTCTTC. This codes for CASSPGDTPGLAGYNEQFF.

The table lists this clonotype with a few counts. The rearrangement links TRBV5-1 to TRBJ2-7; possible D gene TRBD1, 5 bases. This CDR3 spans 13 amino acids. V gave up 0 bases and J gave up 3 bases, with 7 bases separating them. Looked up from germline, CDR1 is SGHRS and CDR2 is YFSETQ. For the CDR3, the DNA is TGCGCCAGCAGCTTGGACCAGGGCTACGAGCAGTACTTC. It specifies CASSLDQGYEQYF.

This clonotype occurred a few times. V is TRBV20-1 and J is TRBJ2-1, with D possibly matching TRBD2 (5 bases). This CDR3 is 14 amino acids long. Germline assignment: CDR1 DFQATT and CDR2 SNEGSKA (reference sequence). Trimming removed 3 bases at V and 6 bases at J, with 15 bases between. Here the CDR3 DNA reads TGCAGTGCTAGGGACGTACTACGGGGCAATGAGCAGTTCTTC. It translates to CSARDVLRGNEQFF.

The genes are TRBV25-1 and TRBJ1-5; weak D call: TRBD1 (5 bases). The germline gives CDR1 MGHDK, CDR2 SYGVNS. Deletions cut 3 bases from V and 3 bases from J, with 18 bases between. This CDR3 comprises 17 residues. CDR3 nucleotides: TGTGCCAGCAGTGACTCCGCTCCCGGGACCCACAATCAGCCCCAGCATTTT. This gives the protein CASSDSAPGTHNQPQHF. Combining the CDR3 with reference TRBV25-1 and TRBJ1-5 gives the whole variable domain EADIYQTPRYLVIGTGKKITLECSQTMGHDKMYWYQQDPGMELHLIHYSYGVNSTEKGDLSSESTVSRIRTEHFPLTLESARPSHTSQYLCASSDSAPGTHNQPQHFGDGTRLSIL.

The rearrangement joins TRBV29-1 to TRBJ2-7, with TRBD1 as a possible D gene (6 bases). CDR1 is SQVTM, CDR2 ANQGSEA, per germline. This CDR3 has 12 residues. V was shortened by 6 bases and J by 5 bases, with 14 bases between the two germline ends. The CDR3 region is CSVARGLNEQYF. DNA of the CDR3: TGCAGCGTCGCAAGGGGGTTAAACGAGCAGTACTTC.

CDR3 sequence (DNA): TGTGCCAGCAGCCATCCCTCAGCGAGAGACATTCAGTACTTC. The encoded protein is CASSHPSARDIQYF. The genes are TRBV3-1 and TRBJ2-4; D gene uncertain. The CDR3 length is 14 residues. V was clipped by 3 bases and J by 8 bases, with 14 bases between them. From germline, CDR1 is LGHDT and CDR2 YNNKEL (reference sequence).

The V and J genes are TRBV7-9 and TRBJ2-1; tentative D call: TRBD2 (6 bases). Trimming left V 4 bases short and J 4 bases short, with 14 bases between. Germline CDR1 is SEHNR and CDR2 is FQNEAQ (reference sequence). The CDR3 is 15 amino acids. The CDR3 nucleotides read TGTGCCAGCAGCTCGCCCGGGAGCGCGTACAATGAGCAGTTCTTC. Residues: CASSSPGSAYNEQFF.

V and J are TRBV3-1 and TRBJ2-7, with 9 nucleotides matching TRBD1. This CDR3 region has 19 residues. Germline CDR1 is LGHDT and CDR2 is YNNKEL (reference sequence). Trimming removed 3 bases from V and 3 bases from J; junction bases left unmatched: 18. CDR3 nucleotide sequence: TGTGCCAGCAGCCAGGGACAGGGCACGACCTTCACCGGGAACTACGAGCAGTACTTC. Translated, it gives CASSQGQGTTFTGNYEQYF.

Comments on this clonotype: A much larger clone lies a single base off, so this may be a read error. This chain links TRBV20-1 with TRBJ2-5; maybe TRBD2 (5 bases). The DNA end favors TRBJ2-7, so the J call may be wrong. CDR1 is DFQATT and CDR2 is SNEGSKA in the germline V gene (reference sequence). The CDR3 is 13 amino acids. This CDR3 is CSAREASDYEQYF. The DNA for the CDR3 is TGCAGTGCTAGGGAGGCTAGTGACTACGAGCAGTACTTC.

The chain links TRBV6-5 to TRBJ2-6; D is unclear. This CDR3 spans 17 amino acids. The germline V gene encodes CDR1 MNHEY and CDR2 SVGAGI. Trimming took 0 bases from V and 1 from J, leaving 10 bases between them. The CDR3 spells CASSYSDGTSGANVLTF. The CDR3 coding sequence is TGTGCCAGCAGTTACTCCGACGGAACGTCTGGGGCCAACGTCCTGACTTTC.

This clonotype has only a few counts. J is TRBJ2-5 and V is TRBV7-8; 9 positions match TRBD2. The CDR3 runs to 13 residues. The ends lost 5 bases at V and 5 bases at J; junction bases unmatched: 3. Germline assignment: CDR1 SGHVS and CDR2 FQNEAQ. CDR3 sequence (DNA): TGTGCCAGCAGCACTAGCGGGCGGGAGACCCAGTACTTC. This codes for CASSTSGRETQYF.

There are a few counts of this clonotype. The V and J genes are TRBV5-1 and TRBJ1-1, with D possibly matching TRBD1 (5 bases). Germline CDR1 is SGHRS and CDR2 is YFSETQ. Trimming removed 4 bases at V and 6 bases at J, with 19 bases between. This CDR3 has 15 amino acids. The CDR3: CASSEGEPYWAEAFF. The CDR3 DNA reads as TGCGCCAGCAGCGAAGGGGAGCCCTATTGGGCTGAAGCTTTCTTT. The full variable domain, its missing parts supplied by reference TRBV5-1 and TRBJ1-1, is KAGVTQTPRYLIKTRGQQVTLSCSPISGHRSVSWYQQTPGQGLQFLFEYFSETQRNKGNFPGRFSGRQFSNSRSEMNVSTLELGDSALYLCASSEGEPYWAEAFFGQGTRLTVV.

The sample holds a few counts of this clonotype. This chain joins TRBV29-1 and TRBJ1-4; perhaps TRBD1 as D (5 bases). Deletions cut 3 bases from V and 8 bases from J, with 13 bases between. Germline V gene lookup returns CDR1 SQVTM and CDR2 ANQGSEA. The CDR3 has 13 amino acids. CDR3 amino acids: CSVESRRDEKLFF. CDR3 DNA: TGCAGCGTTGAGAGTCGGAGGGACGAAAAACTGTTTTTT.